A selection of T cell receptor beta chains follows, all from one sample in a study of T-cell reconstitution after alpha-beta-depleted transplantation in children. TCRdb recomputed calls from the PCR reads with MiXCR, one row per CDR3 protein. The repertoire holds hundreds of thousands of distinct CDR3 sequences, around 20% seen once, with less than 4% in the top ten. The source material was PBMCs from the stem cell graft donor, sampled from the stem cell graft. The receptors were sampled from a human donor who donated a stem cell graft to a child with acute lymphoblastic leukemia. Both conserved end residues are part of each CDR3.

V: TRBV7-8
J: TRBJ2-7
CDR3: CASSLYGVYEQYF

V: TRBV15
J: TRBJ1-2
CDR3: CATSRGSGTGNSNYGYTF

V: TRBV18
J: TRBJ2-6
CDR3: CASSPIRASGANVLTF

V: TRBV7-9
J: TRBJ1-2
CDR3: CASSLVGRAYGYTF

V: TRBV24-1
J: TRBJ2-2
CDR3: CATSDLQGMGTGELFF

V: TRBV13
J: TRBJ2-2
CDR3: CASSLRISRFGYTGELFF

V: TRBV3-1
J: TRBJ2-1
CDR3: CASSQGIAGVQFF

V: TRBV5-5
J: TRBJ1-6
CDR3: CASSQGQGAYASPLHF

V: TRBV3-1
J: TRBJ1-2
CDR3: CASSQGSTGGVYGYTF

V: TRBV12-3/TRBV12-4
J: TRBJ1-1
CDR3: CASSFGGPNTEAFF

V: TRBV4-1
J: TRBJ2-5
CDR3: CASSPIGTSGGQETQYF

V: TRBV15
J: TRBJ2-7
CDR3: CATSRVSFYEQYF

V: TRBV5-1
J: TRBJ2-7
CDR3: CASSPFQGSDHEQYF

V: TRBV14
J: TRBJ2-1
CDR3: CASSQGLAVAGEQFF

V: TRBV3-1
J: TRBJ1-3
CDR3: CASSQDVNPGNTIYF

V: TRBV5-1
J: TRBJ1-4
CDR3: CASSLEGFVDEKLFF

V: TRBV5-6
J: TRBJ2-5
CDR3: CASSWAGLAGDQETQYF

V: TRBV5-6
J: TRBJ2-7
CDR3: CASSFIGIEPYEQYF

V: TRBV27
J: TRBJ1-1
CDR3: CASTWGSEAFF

V: TRBV7-3
J: TRBJ2-1
CDR3: CASSSGTSDYNEQFF

V: TRBV7-9
J: TRBJ2-1
CDR3: CASSRGGREWVYNEQFF

V: TRBV7-8
J: TRBJ1-2
CDR3: CASSLPGQGIYGYTF

V: TRBV5-6
J: TRBJ2-7
CDR3: CASSLGGAGQGFSSYEQYF

V: TRBV7-3
J: TRBJ1-2
CDR3: CASSLKAGANYGYTF

V: TRBV12-3/TRBV12-4
J: TRBJ2-7
CDR3: CASSWQENYEQYF

V: TRBV20-1
J: TRBJ1-1
CDR3: CSALGPGADTEAFF

V: TRBV29-1
J: TRBJ2-7
CDR3: CSVVGEVGYEQYF

V: TRBV5-1
J: TRBJ1-1
CDR3: CASSLGTARNTEAFF

V: TRBV29-1
J: TRBJ2-2
CDR3: CSVVFRGRAGGELFF

V: TRBV4-1
J: TRBJ1-5
CDR3: CASSQDPGLNRQPQHF

V: TRBV7-3
J: TRBJ1-1
CDR3: CASSLDGAQMNTEAFF

V: TRBV5-1
J: TRBJ2-5
CDR3: CASSLRGSGKQETQYF

V: TRBV4-1
J: TRBJ2-7
CDR3: CASSQDQGAIGEQYF

V: TRBV10-3
J: TRBJ1-1
CDR3: CAIKEGTGGVTEAFF

V: TRBV3-1
J: TRBJ2-1
CDR3: CASSQLRQPLVYNEQFF

V: TRBV7-3
J: TRBJ2-1
CDR3: CASSITSGNAAEQFF

V: TRBV7-9
J: TRBJ2-5
CDR3: CASSSGLELEYQETQYF

V: TRBV7-2
J: TRBJ2-5
CDR3: CASSIRPGAAETQYF

V: TRBV6-5
J: TRBJ2-1
CDR3: CASSYLEASYNEQFF

V: TRBV5-1
J: TRBJ1-2
CDR3: CASTTSPLDRYGYTF

V: TRBV29-1
J: TRBJ2-5
CDR3: CSVDGIGTASQETQYF

V: TRBV6-5
J: TRBJ2-7
CDR3: CASSFSLRFEQYF

V: TRBV20-1
J: TRBJ1-5
CDR3: CSAPRGGRQPQHF

V: TRBV5-1
J: TRBJ2-1
CDR3: CASSGGANSEQFF

V: TRBV20-1
J: TRBJ2-1
CDR3: CSARSLSRSSYNEQFF

V: TRBV15
J: TRBJ1-1
CDR3: CATSRSTGTGSAEAFF

V: TRBV9
J: TRBJ2-7
CDR3: CASSVAGNTVYEQYF

V: TRBV12-3/TRBV12-4
J: TRBJ1-6
CDR3: CASSFGGQTNSPLHF

V: TRBV18
J: TRBJ2-7
CDR3: CATSPKGGFPSYEQYF